This T cell receptor (beta chain) originates from a study of neurological immune-mediated disorders. The overall study: The multiple sclerosis group of roughly 34 included approximately 30 relapsing-remitting and 3 secondary progressive patients.

A single run covered 15-18 subjects with over 170 million TCR-beta sequences. TCRdb itself ran the 5' RACE reads through MiXCR, one entry per CDR3 protein. The table lists roughly 46,000 distinct CDR3 sequences, around 2% of them singletons, with 2.2% in the top ten. This clonotype was seen more than once but under ten times. Its antigen is not identified. Study results and caveats: Association with the multiple sclerosis repertoire cluster was not found for any clinical or MRI feature. CDR3 amino acid sequences of expanded clones were not shared across subjects, a result suggesting private repertoires in all groups.

This clonotype was sampled from a woman aged 40 to 50 with multiple sclerosis. The sequencing sample was made of PBMCs.

CDR3 in amino acids: CASSQDPRTSEEQFF. The CDR3 DNA is TGTGCCAGCAGCCAAGATCCCCGTACTAGCGAGGAGCAGTTCTTC. The chain couples TRBV4-2 to TRBJ2-1; 7 bases map to TRBD2. Germline CDR1 is LGHNA and CDR2 is YNFKEQ. The CDR3 is 15 residues long. V shed 0 bases, J shed 10 bases, and the junction held 9 bases outside the gene matches.